What follows is one T cell receptor beta chain and its context. No cognate antigen has been identified for it. No much larger clone is present one base from it, and per-base qualities are unavailable. This entry comes from a study of cytomegalovirus exposure and HLA in healthy donors listed by TCRdb under 2017. Context from the whole study: According to an earlier analysis of around 600 of the donors, about 179 million T cells yielded some 110 million unique TCR beta sequences and about 300 Gb of sequence data. About five DR-DQ haplotypes were handled as single units for association and clustering, since linkage in the cohort was strong. In the later analysis, no new phenotypic data were used to find candidate immune exposures; instead, reliance was placed on TCR beta sequences and their occurrence across donors. A later analysis re-examined previously published TCR beta repertoires from around 670 donors and added high-resolution HLA genotyping to investigate patterns of TCR occurrence. The number of donors typed differed by locus, with roughly 620-630 for A, B, C, DRB1 and DQB1, around 500 for DQA1, approximately 580 for DPA1, and approximately 470 for DPB1. An early release that covered fewer than 750 HLA-typed donors contained 250 to 350 gigabases of sequencing data and roughly 84 million unique TCR sequences. The study was designed to test whether signatures of past pathogen exposure could be identified by cataloging public T cell receptors. In a later genetic analysis, genome-wide SNP genotypes for about three fifths of the 666 donors were used, and that subset was treated as a discovery cohort. An earlier analysis of fewer than 750 of the donors used high-throughput TCR beta sequencing to judge whether each TCR beta V gene segment behaved as functional or pseudogenic. The study combined high-throughput TCR immunosequencing, statistical association of individual TCRs with disease status, and machine learning to predict cytomegalovirus infection status. Class I and class II HLA loci were covered by the typing at four-digit resolution. All discovery cohort repertoires had been generated on a single sequencing platform. The study used immunosequencing to profile the T cell repertoires of more than 650 subjects and linked those repertoires to cytomegalovirus serostatus. Across some 400 genotyped donors of the cohort, an average of roughly 230,000 unique TCR beta nucleotide sequences per donor were sequenced, and roughly 20% of those sequences were non-productive. Of the approximately 400 genotyped donors, over 80% were placed in the genetic ancestry cluster associated with self-reported Caucasian donors. Besides the first cohort of more than 650 subjects, a separate validation cohort made up of 120 different subjects was used. Donor age, sex, ethnicity and CMV serostatus were compiled together with the repertoire data. General study outcomes and caveats: The cohort was sequenced for TCR beta chains only, and without alpha or paired-chain data the features that could be detected were limited. An association between a missense DCLRE1C variant and V-gene and J-gene trimming of TCR beta chains was found in a later genetic analysis and replicated in an independent cohort. A later analysis found that most CMV-associated TCR beta chains appeared HLA-restricted, with HLA associations seemingly driven largely by CMV exposure. According to a later genetic analysis, donors in an Asian-associated ancestry cluster had fewer N-insertions in productive TCRs than the roughly 660-donor mean. Correlated functional status among segregating V segments might be attributable to linkage disequilibrium, but an unknown experimental factor could not be ruled out. The earlier analysis of almost 600 of the donors excluded roughly 17 rarely observed V segments, including chromosome 9 orphons, because counts were too low. Because HLA typing was unavailable for some donors at each locus, only the typed subset was used in association tests. A cluster of highly shared sequence variants was judged likely to be a technical artifact of the sequencing pipeline. Across donors, most TCR sequences were observed very rarely, whereas some public TCRs were present in many individuals. In vitro tests confirmed that three of the cytomegalovirus-associated TCR beta chains recognize cytomegalovirus antigens. A later analysis associated 15,000 or so TCR beta sequences with specific HLA alleles at a false discovery rate of 0.05. In a later analysis, several top co-occurrence clusters were reported to appear linked to parvovirus B19, influenza, CMV and Epstein-Barr virus. It was suggested by the authors that the approach could potentially be generalized to other disease states and immunological phenotypes. In the study, about 150 TCR beta chains were listed as associated with cytomegalovirus. A further reported finding was that TCR beta sequences accurately predicted the HLA-A and HLA-B alleles for most subjects in the first cohort. A later analysis found that TCR association rates varied across HLA loci, with DRB1 alleles showing the most associated TCRs and HLA-C alleles the fewest. The only immune exposure information available for the cohort was CMV serostatus. In an earlier analysis of over 550 of the donors, most TCR beta V segments were observed in productive rearrangements about 87% or about 30% of the time, broadly matching IMGT annotations. In a later analysis, HLA-associated TCR beta chains showed more clonal expansion and lower generation probabilities than non-associated chains that were equally common. When HLA alleles, especially DR and DQ, strongly co-occurred, TCR associations were difficult to assign to individual alleles. The classifier was reported to diagnose cytomegalovirus status with high specificity and sensitivity in both the original and validation cohorts. The presence/absence analyses assumed that sequencing depth was roughly uniform across donors, and that assumption may not be true.

The cohort consisted of hundreds of healthy bone marrow donors. At the time of sampling, all cohort members were nominally healthy, though unrecorded immune exposures were likely present. The donor was CMV seropositive and belonged to the group of more than 250 seropositive cohort members. Every donor gave a peripheral blood sample, and the peripheral blood mononuclear cells from that sample were used for TCR beta sequencing. The Qiagen DNeasy Blood Extraction Kit was used to extract genomic DNA from the blood cell samples. The library was obtained by the immunoSEQ multiplex PCR assay. A mixture of 60 forward primers for TCR Vbeta segments and 13 reverse primers for TCR Jbeta segments was used in the multiplex PCR. Amplification of the CDR3 region of rearranged TCR beta genes was performed with a multiplex PCR assay on genomic DNA. The amplified TCR beta libraries were sequenced on the Illumina HiSeq System as 87-base-pair reads. The source study handled its data this way. Across the 666 repertoires, a later analysis counted approximately 75 million unique TCR beta chains, roughly 11 million of which were shared by at least two donors. To remove PCR and sequencing errors, raw reads were error-corrected and collapsed into unique sequences using a nearest-neighbor algorithm that merged closely related sequences. V, D and J gene segments were assigned by aligning CDR3 sequences to IMGT reference sequences. Each retained sequence needed at least a six-nucleotide match to both a V gene segment and a J gene segment. Rearrangements were called productive when the CDR3 lacked stop codons and stayed in frame with V and J; all others were non-productive. Following IMGT convention, CDR3 was defined as the stretch from the second conserved V-encoded cysteine up to the conserved J-encoded phenylalanine. The earlier analysis of 500 to 750 of the donors excluded any sequence lacking an unambiguous match to a single V gene segment. In an earlier analysis of approximately 590 of the donors, V segments were called functional above 56.7% productive rearrangements and were called segregating when the between-donor standard deviation exceeded 5%. A statistical classification framework was built to diagnose cytomegalovirus status from the catalog of TCR beta chain sequences. In a later analysis, TCR nucleotide sequences were compared against IMGT/GENE-DB human TR gene sequences so that V and J genes could be assigned. In a later analysis, CDR3 sequences and most-parsimonious VDJ recombination scenarios were assigned using the TCRdist pipeline. In a later analysis, every TCR beta chain was defined by the combination of its CDR3 amino acid sequence and its V-gene family, and reads without a unique V-gene family were dropped. As a way to deal with suspected cross-contamination and a sequencing artifact, a later analysis dropped 450 to 600 nucleotide sequences that were highly shared and had low generation probability. A later analysis calculated a clonal expansion index for each public chain from normalized within-repertoire ranks of inferred template counts. In a later analysis, generation probabilities were computed using a VDJ recombination model fitted to out-of-frame rearrangements, and the results were checked against IGoR. In a later analysis, TCR-TCR, TCR-HLA and TCR-CMV co-occurrence was scored with hypergeometric tests, and a repertoire-size bias correction was applied to TCR pairs. In a later analysis, false discovery rates were estimated by permuting HLA or CMV assignments 20 times. In a later analysis, co-occurring TCRs were grouped with DBSCAN, and TCRdist sequence similarity was added when clustering was performed within HLA-allele-positive subsets. Repertoires with fewer than 30,000 or more than 120,000 public chains were left out of co-occurrence clustering, as were about 5 repertoires with anomalous nucleotide sharing. TCRdb retrieved this table from immuneACCESS and kept in-frame rearrangements only. Not all clones are present; in checked studies, unresolved V genes account for under half, and no reason is known for the remainder. D and trimming come from the DNA, and the V and J calls and clone size come from that table. The sample table holds 55,000 to 70,000 clones, of which roughly four fifths were seen once. The ten biggest clones cover 11% of the sample.

The source is an older woman in good health and CMV-seropositive. Specimen: PBMCs.

The CDR3 has the sequence CASSLSTLAVNTEAFF. The DNA reads TGTGCCAGCAGCTTATCCACCTTGGCAGTGAACACTGAAGCTTTCTTT. Rearrangement joined TRBV11-2 to TRBJ1-1; the D gene is not confidently resolved. The CDR1 and CDR2 encoded by the germline V gene are SGHAT and FQNNGV. Taken from cysteine to phenylalanine, the CDR3 has 16 residues. Kept here is only the CDR3 DNA, which spans 48 bases and is read in frame from base 1. At the junction V is shortened by 2 bases and J by 0 bases, with 13 bases in between. Beyond the CDR3, the reference TRBV11-2 and TRBJ1-1 genes provide the residues; the full variable domain reads: EAGVAQSPRYKIIEKRQSVAFWCNPISGHATLYWYQQILGQGPKLLIQFQNNGVVDDSQLPKDRFSAERLKGVDSTLKIQPAKLEDSAVYLCASSLSTLAVNTEAFFGQGTRLTVV.